This T cell receptor (beta chain) was identified in a study of response to subunit inactivated influenza vaccine. Study-level findings and limits: The authors offered the suggestion that each seasonal influenza vaccination recruits few new T cells.

TCRdb re-analysed the RT-PCR reads in MiXCR, keeping a single row per CDR3 protein. The sample shows just over 300,000 distinct CDR3 sequences, around 22% of them seen only once. As to this clonotype: The antigen is undetermined.

This sequence originates from a man aged 50 to 69 who received an inactivated influenza vaccine. Specimen: PBMCs from blood, collected about 20 months after vaccination.

CDR3 nucleotides: TGTGCCAGCTCTCGGGACAGGGGAACCGGGGAGCTGTTTTTT. Its protein product is CASSRDRGTGELFF. This chain connects TRBV7-3 to TRBJ2-2; 10 bases fit TRBD1. CDR1 and CDR2 from the germline V gene are SGHTA and FQGTGA. The CDR3 spans 14 residues. With 8 bases clipped from V and 5 bases from J, the junction kept 5 bases outside the gene matches.